This T cell receptor (beta chain) was retrieved from a study of cytomegalovirus exposure and HLA in healthy donors. The primer mix had 60 Vbeta and 13 Jbeta primers. The method was immunoSEQ multiplex PCR; TCRdb's version includes in-frame clones alone and lacks a portion of them. Among about 160,000 clones listed, approximately 84% were seen once. Study-level findings and limits: Later, TCR association rates were found to vary by HLA locus, highest for DRB1 and lowest for HLA-C. CMV serostatus was the sole immune exposure data available.

As for this clone: No antigen is known for it. An end of the junction differs from the germline gene, which may be a read error.

The length of the CDR3 is 15 residues. Germline V lookup: CDR1 SSHAT, CDR2 FNYEAQ (reference sequence). The origin of this receptor is a woman aged 45 to 65 in good health and CMV-seropositive. The sequenced sample was PBMCs. This rearrangement joins TRBV7-7 to TRBJ2-1, with D maybe TRBD1 (5 bases). CDR3 DNA sequence: TGTGCTAGCAGCACGCGACAGCAGACCTACAATGAGCAGTTCTTC. It codes for CASSTRQQTYNEQFF.